Listed below are T cell receptor beta chains from one sample, sequenced in a study of T cells in Graves' hyperthyroidism and ophthalmopathy. From the multiplex PCR reads, TCRdb called clonotypes with MiXCR, one entry per CDR3 protein. Of about 360,000 distinct CDR3 sequences in the sample, 13% were seen once. The source material was blood. These receptors all stem from a woman aged 18-29 years with Graves' hyperthyroidism. The conserved cysteine and the conserved F or W are not part of the CDR3 here. Clone sizes are given selectively: once, few, many, or a class where the clone is expanded.

size	V	CDR3
NA	TRBV19	ARVRGWGEGDGNQPQH
once	TRBV10-3	AISGGQRWNEQF
many	TRBV5-1	ASSPGEAGGYT
many	TRBV7-8	ASSFGAGNTDTQY
many	TRBV19	ASSTFRDTEAF
NA	TRBV2	ASGEGYTGELF
NA	TRBV4-3	ASGQDTGTVGNTIY
many	TRBV6-1	ASTQARSPTNEKLF
NA	TRBV20-1	SAWAGQITGELF
few	TRBV27	ASRHPRSALYTEAF
few	TRBV5-5	ASSRTGANSPLH
few	TRBV14	ASSHGRDPNYEQY
few	TRBV6-1	ASSARQGYYEQY
many	TRBV20-1	SASDRRSYNEQF
many	TRBV5-1	ASSLPVEGALVH
few	TRBV5-5	ASSLEAQNNYGYT
NA	TRBV6-4	ASSDIWRGTTDTQY
NA	TRBV28	ASSRRTGTDF
NA	TRBV28	ASTSGPTREQF
NA	TRBV5-6	ASSGTTAAVDSPLH
NA	TRBV4-1	ASSQDAEPTERYEQF
many	TRBV28	ASGADTEAF
NA	TRBV29-1	SVGQSYEQY
many	TRBV7-9	ASRLAGGSETQY
NA	TRBV15	ATVLTSTDTQY
many	TRBV28	ASSSRTPLNTGELF
many	TRBV9	ASSPREGGPLKETQY
many	TRBV28	ASKSGAQRSPDTQY
many	TRBV5-1	ASSWDTDTQY
NA	TRBV20-1	SARSSGGGAYEQY
once	TRBV20-1	SADIVGNQPQH
many	TRBV11-2	ASTDTDTQY
many	TRBV3-1	ASSQDGTAHNYGYT
many	TRBV7-2	ASSSVPGLNTEAF
many	TRBV9	ASSAGTSRANEQF
many	TRBV7-2	ASSLGASGYNEQF
many	TRBV9	ASSGGSPFATGELF
NA	TRBV11-2	ASSLTGSRGYT
many	TRBV28	ASSSWTVSGNTIY
NA	TRBV28	ASGLGGRGPTDTQY
many	TRBV28	ASRGTGGRSRTEAF
few	TRBV7-9	ASSSGQFTEAF
many	TRBV6-1	ASSDGGFQETQY
many	TRBV27	ASTASGSVYEQY